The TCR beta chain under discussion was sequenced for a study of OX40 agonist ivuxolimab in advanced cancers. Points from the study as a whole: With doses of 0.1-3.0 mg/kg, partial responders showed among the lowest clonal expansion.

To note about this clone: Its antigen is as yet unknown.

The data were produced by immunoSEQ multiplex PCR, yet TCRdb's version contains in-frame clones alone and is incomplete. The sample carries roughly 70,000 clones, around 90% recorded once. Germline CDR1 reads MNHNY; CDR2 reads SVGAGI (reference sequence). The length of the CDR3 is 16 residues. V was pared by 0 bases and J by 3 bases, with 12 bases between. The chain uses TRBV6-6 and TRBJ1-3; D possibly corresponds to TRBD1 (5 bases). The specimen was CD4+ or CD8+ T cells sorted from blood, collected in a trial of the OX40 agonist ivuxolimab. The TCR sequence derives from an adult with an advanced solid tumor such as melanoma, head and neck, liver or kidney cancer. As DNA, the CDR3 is TGTGCCAGCAGTTACTCGTCCGGGGGTATTGGAAACACCATATATTTT. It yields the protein CASSYSSGGIGNTIYF.